These 7 T cell receptor beta chains were all obtained from the same sample, sequenced in a study of graft-versus-host responses after intestinal transplantation. TCRdb's copy holds only in-frame clones and misses some; the assay was immunoSEQ multiplex PCR. The sample includes about 120,000 clones, approximately 96% seen only once; the top ten take more than 3%. These receptors have no identified antigens. The sequencing used unstimulated CD8+ T cells sorted from spleen or lymph node cells, collected before intestinal transplant. These receptors originate from a human donor who received an intestinal transplant.

Comments on this clone: Other DNA sequences within the sample encode an identical CDR3. The chain carries TRBV7-6 and TRBJ2-7; possibly TRBD1 or TRBD2 for D (5 bases each). The CDR3 length is 14 residues. The ends were cut back, 1 base at V and 0 bases at J, with 7 bases in the middle. Germline V gene lookup returns CDR1 SGHVS and CDR2 FNYEAQ. The CDR3 coding sequence is TGTGCCAGCAGCTTAGGGGACGGCTCCTACGAGCAGTACTTC. The encoded protein is CASSLGDGSYEQYF.

V and J are TRBV18 and TRBJ1-5, with D possibly being TRBD1 (5 bases). The CDR3 runs to 15 residues. CDR1 KGHSH and CDR2 LQKENI come from the germline V gene. The ends were cut back, 5 bases at V and 3 bases at J, with 14 bases in the middle. DNA of the CDR3: TGTGCCAGCTCATCCAACCGGGGCCCCAATCAGCCCCAGCATTTT. Amino acids: CASSSNRGPNQPQHF.

The chain couples TRBV6-1 to TRBJ1-2; the D is unclear. Trimming took off 3 bases at V and 0 bases at J, with 11 bases between the two ends. This CDR3 contains 15 residues. Germline V gives CDR1 MNHNS, CDR2 SASEGT. In DNA, the CDR3 is TGTGCCAGCAGTGATAATTGGTCCGCTAACTATGGCTACACCTTC. Translation gives CASSDNWSANYGYTF.

On this clone: Other DNA sequences in the sample encode the same CDR3. The CDR3 reads CASSLGTGGEQYF. CDR3 bases: TGTGCCAGCAGCTTGGGGACAGGGGGGGAGCAGTACTTC. The rearrangement links TRBV5-5 to TRBJ2-7; 10 bases fit TRBD1. This CDR3 has 13 amino acids. Germline loops: CDR1 SGHKS, CDR2 YYEKEE (reference sequence). J gave up 7 bases and V 0 bases, and 1 base lay outside the gene matches. The full variable domain, with the rest looked up from reference TRBV5-5 and TRBJ2-7, is DAGVTQSPTHLIKTRGQQVTLRCSPISGHKSVSWYQQVLGQGPQFIFQYYEKEERGRGNFPDRFSARQFPNYSSELNVNALLLGDSALYLCASSLGTGGEQYFGPGTRLTVT.

The rearrangement joins TRBV19 to TRBJ1-5; possibly TRBD1 for D (5 bases). The germline gives CDR1 LNHDA, CDR2 SQIVND (reference sequence). The ends were cut back, 3 bases at V and 3 bases at J, with 12 bases in the middle. This CDR3 comprises 15 residues. CDR3 in amino acids: CASSILGEDNQPQHF. CDR3 DNA sequence: TGTGCCAGTAGTATTCTGGGGGAAGACAATCAGCCCCAGCATTTT. Full variable domain (rest looked up from reference TRBV19 and TRBJ1-5): DGGITQSPKYLFRKEGQNVTLSCEQNLNHDAMYWYRQDPGQGLRLIYYSQIVNDFQKGDIAEGYSVSREKKESFPLTVTSAQKNPTAFYLCASSILGEDNQPQHFGDGTRLSIL.

The chain employs TRBV6-5 and TRBJ1-1, with D maybe TRBD1 (5 bases). Trimming took 6 bases from V and 1 from J, leaving 15 bases between them. The CDR3 covers 15 residues. The germline gives CDR1 MNHEY, CDR2 SVGAGI. The CDR3 loop is CASSQFTGPNTEAFF. CDR3 nucleotide sequence: TGTGCCAGCAGCCAATTCACGGGGCCGAACACTGAAGCTTTCTTT.

The rearrangement uses TRBV19 and TRBJ2-1; no firm D call. This CDR3 is built from 19 residues. V lost 0 bases, J lost 0 bases, and 18 bases lay in between. Per germline, CDR1 LNHDA and CDR2 SQIVND (reference sequence). CDR3 DNA sequence: TGTGCCAGTAGTATAGACACCAACTTTCCGGGTCGCTCCTACAATGAGCAGTTCTTC. Translation gives CASSIDTNFPGRSYNEQFF.